Below are 14 T cell receptor beta chains sequenced from a single sample in a study of blood T cell repertoires in COVID-19. The protocol was immunoSEQ multiplex PCR, while the TCRdb copy is restricted to in-frame clones and leaves out a portion. The sample lists about 110,000 clones, 82% occurring once. Sequencing input: peripheral blood. Receptor source: a woman in her sixties with acute or convalescent COVID-19.

This chain links TRBV30 with TRBJ2-7, with D unclear. The CDR3 has 11 residues. The germline CDR1 and CDR2 sequences are GTSNPN and SVGIG (reference sequence). Between the trimmed V and J ends, which lost 3 bases and 4 bases, there was a span of 7 bases. This CDR3 is CAWSGEYEQYF. The CDR3 coding sequence is TGTGCCTGGAGCGGAGAATACGAGCAGTACTTC.

The chain is built from TRBV12-3 or TRBV12-4 and TRBJ1-2; D is uncertain. V lost 6 bases and J lost 4, with 9 bases in between. The CDR3 consists of 12 residues. In DNA form, the CDR3 reads TGTGCCAGCAGGTTGGGGAGCTATGGCTACACCTTC. Translated: CASRLGSYGYTF.

This clone was seen a handful of times. The CDR3 protein is CASSLGPGVDTEAFF. In nucleotides, the CDR3 is TGTGCCAGCAGTTTAGGTCCCGGGGTGGACACTGAAGCTTTCTTT. The chain recombines TRBV28 with TRBJ1-1, with D unclear. The CDR3 sequence is 15 residues long. CDR1 MDHEN and CDR2 SYDVKM come from the germline V gene. The V and J ends lost 2 bases and 3 bases respectively, with 13 bases between them.

This chain joins TRBV19 and TRBJ2-3, with TRBD2 identical over 15 bases. The CDR3 is 14 residues long. Germline V gene data show CDR1 as LNHDA and CDR2 as SQIVND (reference sequence). The ends lost 7 bases at V and 5 bases at J; junction bases unmatched: 1. The CDR3 loop reads CASTGLAGGDTQYF. In nucleotides, the CDR3 is TGTGCCAGTACGGGACTAGCGGGGGGAGATACGCAGTATTTT.

CDR3 in amino acids: CASSFVGGGVWETQYF. The CDR3 coding sequence is TGTGCCAGCAGCTTCGTCGGCGGGGGGGTTTGGGAGACCCAGTACTTC. This chain links TRBV11-2 with TRBJ2-5, with 9 bases fitting TRBD2. V was pared by 3 bases and J by 5 bases, with 10 bases of the junction left unmatched. The germline V gene encodes CDR1 SGHAT and CDR2 FQNNGV. The CDR3 is made up of 16 amino acids.

This sequence joins TRBV6-2 or TRBV6-3 and TRBJ2-7; 11 nucleotides agree with TRBD2. The CDR3 is 19 amino acids. Germline CDR1 reads MNHEY; CDR2 reads SVGEGT. The V and J ends lost 5 bases and 4 bases, in that order; junction bases with no gene match: 19. CDR3 in amino acids: CASSARLAGTHNYGYEQYF. The CDR3 DNA follows: TGTGCCAGCAGTGCCAGACTAGCGGGGACTCACAACTACGGGTACGAGCAGTACTTC.

In DNA, the CDR3 is TGTGCCAGCAGTTCCCGACTAGCGGGGGGCACAGATACGCAGTATTTT. This translates into CASSSRLAGGTDTQYF. This chain uses TRBV11-2 with TRBJ2-3; 12 bases are a match to TRBD2. The germline V gene encodes CDR1 SGHAT and CDR2 FQNNGV. V trimming: 6 bases; J trimming: 1 base; junction bases outside the gene matches: 5. CDR3 length equals 16 residues.

This chain connects TRBV3-1 (or the pseudogene TRBV3-2) to TRBJ1-1, with a weak D call TRBD1 (5 bases). CDR1 LGHDT and CDR2 YNNKEL come from the germline V gene (reference sequence). The CDR3 runs to 13 residues. V dropped 4 bases and J dropped 8 bases, with 14 bases sitting between them. Here the CDR3 DNA reads TGTGCCAGCAGCCCGGGTGAGTCAGGGGAAGCTTTCTTT. This gives the protein CASSPGESGEAFF.

The rearrangement uses TRBV27 and TRBJ2-3; D unresolved. This CDR3 is built from 15 residues. Trimming cost V 5 bases and J 0 bases, with 12 bases left between them. CDR1 is MNHEY and CDR2 is SMNVEV in the germline V gene (reference sequence). The CDR3 spells CASSPSRSSTDTQYF. For the CDR3, the DNA is TGTGCCAGCAGTCCCTCAAGGAGTAGCACAGATACGCAGTATTTT.

This clone has only one observation. V is TRBV6-5 and J is TRBJ1-3, with 9 bases matching TRBD1. The length of the CDR3 is 14 residues. The germline CDR1 and CDR2 sequences are MNHEY and SVGAGI. Unmatched junction bases numbered 4, after V lost 6 bases and J lost 4 bases. This CDR3 is CASRGQGPGNTIYF. CDR3 coding DNA: TGTGCCAGCAGGGGACAGGGACCGGGAAACACCATATATTTT.

This rearrangement joins TRBV6-4 to TRBJ2-5; D uncertain. V was trimmed by 2 bases and J by 3 bases, leaving 13 bases between them. The CDR3 extends over 15 amino acids. The germline CDR1 and CDR2 sequences are MRHNA and SNTAGT. The CDR3: CASSDRGVAEETQYF. The CDR3, as DNA: TGTGCCAGCAGTGACCGTGGTGTAGCCGAAGAGACCCAGTACTTC.

The chain couples TRBV7-8 to TRBJ1-3, with D possibly TRBD1 on 5 matching bases. CDR1 and CDR2 from the germline V gene are SGHVS and FQNEAQ. V dropped 4 bases and J dropped 3 bases, with 10 bases sitting between them. This CDR3 contains 14 residues. In nucleotides, the CDR3 is TGTGCCAGCAGCTCGCGGGACTTTGGAAACACCATATATTTT. Translating gives CASSSRDFGNTIYF.

The rearrangement uses TRBV19 and TRBJ1-2, with 7 bases matching TRBD1. V lost 10 bases, J lost 3 bases, and 8 bases stayed unmatched. CDR1 is LNHDA, CDR2 SQIVND, per germline (reference sequence). CDR3 length: 13 amino acids. The CDR3: CATRQGQYYGYTF. The CDR3 DNA follows: TGTGCCACCAGACAGGGCCAATACTATGGCTACACCTTC.

The count of this clone is one. The chain links TRBV7-2 to TRBJ1-6; 9 bases line up with TRBD1. CDR1 and CDR2 from the germline V gene are SGHTA and FQGNSA. The CDR3 has 17 residues. Germline trimming cut 4 bases from V and 8 bases from J; bases unmatched to any gene: 12. In nucleotides, the CDR3 is TGTGCCAGCAGCTCACAGACGGGGACAGGGATGGATTCACCCCTCCACTTT. It yields the protein CASSSQTGTGMDSPLHF.